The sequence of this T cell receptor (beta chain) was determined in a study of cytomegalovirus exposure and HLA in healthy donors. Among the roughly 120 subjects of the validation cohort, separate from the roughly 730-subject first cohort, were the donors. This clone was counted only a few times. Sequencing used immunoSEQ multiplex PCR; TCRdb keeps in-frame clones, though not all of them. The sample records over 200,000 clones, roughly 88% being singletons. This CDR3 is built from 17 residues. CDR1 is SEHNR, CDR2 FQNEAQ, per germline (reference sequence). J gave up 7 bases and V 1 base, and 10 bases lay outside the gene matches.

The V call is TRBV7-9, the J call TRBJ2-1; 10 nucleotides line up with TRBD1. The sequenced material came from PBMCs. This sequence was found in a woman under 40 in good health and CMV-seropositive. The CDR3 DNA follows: TGTGCCAGCAGCTTAGGCTACCGGGACAGGGGTGGGAATGAGCAGTTCTTC. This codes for CASSLGYRDRGGNEQFF.